Included here is one T cell receptor beta chain sequence, with context. Its specificity is not known. This sample was taken from a study of CD8 T cells in ankylosing spondylitis. Study results and limitations: Seemingly characteristic of ankylosing spondylitis blood was a TCR beta motif consisting of eight highly homologous variants. In peripheral blood, disease-linked CD8+ clones occurred at relatively low frequencies.

Quantitative molecular-barcoded 5'-RACE generated the TCR beta libraries. TCRdb reprocessed the 5' RACE reads via MiXCR and lists one record per CDR3 protein. The sample lists hundreds of thousands of distinct CDR3 sequences; approximately 12% were seen once. Looked up from germline, CDR1 is SGHRS and CDR2 is YFSETQ. The CDR3 has 16 residues. Trimming stripped 0 bases from V and 1 base from J, with 13 bases between. The TCR comes from a male donor with ankylosing spondylitis. This chain uses TRBV5-1 with TRBJ2-5, with D tentatively TRBD1 or TRBD2 (5 bases each). The sequenced material came from blood, either unsorted or a sorted T cell fraction (not recorded which). The CDR3 DNA sequence: TGCGCCAGCAGCTTGGAAGGGACCTACCTCCAAGAGACCCAGTACTTC. As protein: CASSLEGTYLQETQYF.